A selection of T cell receptor beta chains follows, all from one sample in a study of PD-1 blockade in classical Hodgkin lymphoma. Sequencing was performed with immunoSEQ multiplex PCR; in TCRdb, only in-frame clones are kept and a portion is missing. The repertoire includes around 58,000 clones, around nine tenths of them detected once, and 9.7% sits in the top ten. The sequencing here drew on peripheral blood mononuclear cells (PBMCs), taken at baseline. Receptors originate from a human donor with classical Hodgkin lymphoma. Both conserved end residues are part of each CDR3. D genes are given only for firm matches. Not all rows give a size; the values are once, few, many and, for expanded clones, a class.

CDR3 protein,CDR3 DNA,J gene,D gene,V gene,clone size,CDR3 length
CASSPGTGNTGELFF,TGTGCCAGCAGTCCCGGGACAGGGAACACCGGGGAGCTGTTTTTT,TRBJ2-2,TRBD1,TRBV2,-,15
CSVVGGADEQYF,TGCAGCGTTGTCGGCGGGGCGGACGAGCAGTACTTC,TRBJ2-7,-,TRBV29-1,-,12
CASSLDIAGGPKFF,TGCGCCAGCAGCTTGGATATCGCGGGAGGGCCTAAGTTCTTC,TRBJ2-1,TRBD2,TRBV5-1,-,14
CASSQNLLGVEAQYF,TGTGCCAGCAGTCAAAACTTACTAGGGGTTGAGGCCCAGTACTTC,TRBJ2-5,-,TRBV2,once,15
CASSDRGHTSYEQYF,TGTGCCAGCAGTGATAGGGGACACACCTCCTACGAGCAGTACTTC,TRBJ2-7,-,TRBV6-1,-,15
CASSPNDSGANVLTF,TGTGCCAGCAGCCCTAATGACTCTGGGGCCAACGTCCTGACTTTC,TRBJ2-6,-,TRBV11-2,once,15
CASSQELSGQTLGSGNSPLHF,TGTGCCAGCAGCCAAGAATTGTCCGGACAGACTCTCGGGAGCGGGAACTCACCCCTCCACTTT,TRBJ1-6,-,TRBV4-2,-,21
CASRRGTGSETQYF,TGTGCCAGCAGAAGGGGGACAGGTTCCGAGACCCAGTACTTC,TRBJ2-5,TRBD1,TRBV6-5,once,14
CASSIGVSGGELFF,TGTGCCAGTAGTATCGGAGTGTCGGGCGGGGAGCTGTTTTTT,TRBJ2-2,-,TRBV19,once,14
CASSLAGNYNEQFF,TGTGCCAGCAGTTTAGCGGGGAACTACAATGAGCAGTTCTTC,TRBJ2-1,-,TRBV28,-,14
CASSPRTTGELFF,TGTGCCAGCAGCCCTCGGACCACCGGGGAGCTGTTTTTT,TRBJ2-2,-,TRBV7-6,-,13
CASSFPRAPPASSGRDTQYF,TGTGCCAGCAGTTTTCCTCGGGCTCCTCCGGCCTCTAGCGGTAGGGATACGCAGTATTTT,TRBJ2-3,TRBD2,TRBV28,once,20
CAGGGAGNYGYTF,TGTGCCGGGGGAGGGGCAGGGAACTATGGCTACACCTTC,TRBJ1-2,-,TRBV7-6,-,13
CASSGGTGSGETQYF,TGCGCCAGCAGCGGGGGGACAGGGTCTGGCGAGACCCAGTACTTC,TRBJ2-5,TRBD1,TRBV5-1,-,15
CASGTTDTDTQYF,TGTGCCAGCGGGACTACCGACACAGATACGCAGTATTTT,TRBJ2-3,TRBD2,TRBV28,-,13
CASSPQREGETQYF,TGTGCCAGCAGCCCTCAGCGGGAGGGTGAGACCCAGTACTTC,TRBJ2-5,TRBD2,TRBV7-9,-,14
CASSAYRLSSYNSPLHF,TGTGCCAGCAGTGCCTACCGTCTGAGCTCCTATAATTCACCCCTCCACTTT,TRBJ1-6,-,TRBV6-1,-,17
CASSDRYNSPLHF,TGCGCCAGCAGTGACAGGTATAATTCACCCCTCCACTTT,TRBJ1-6,-,TRBV10-2,few,13
CASSLSDYNEQFF,TGTGCCAGCAGCTTAAGTGACTACAATGAGCAGTTCTTC,TRBJ2-1,-,TRBV11-3,once,13
CASRNNYEQYF,TGTGCCAGCAGGAATAACTACGAGCAGTACTTC,TRBJ2-7,-,TRBV5-5,-,11
CASSPPGQGTEAFF,TGTGCCAGCTCACCACCGGGACAGGGCACTGAAGCTTTCTTT,TRBJ1-1,TRBD1,TRBV18,-,14
CASSLDDRYQETQYF,TGTGCCAGCAGCTTAGACGACAGGTACCAAGAGACCCAGTACTTC,TRBJ2-5,-,TRBV7-8,-,15
CASSLEVNQPQHF,TGTGCCAGCAGCTTAGAGGTAAATCAGCCCCAGCATTTT,TRBJ1-5,-,TRBV7-6,few,13
CASSPRGGVPSYEQYF,TGTGCCAGCAGCCCCCGTGGTGGGGTCCCCAGCTACGAGCAGTACTTC,TRBJ2-7,-,TRBV5-5,-,16
CASSGGVSGIYEQYF,TGTGCCAGCTCCGGGGGGGTTAGCGGGATTTACGAGCAGTACTTC,TRBJ2-7,TRBD2,TRBV28,few,15
CSVGDYSYNEQFF,TGCAGCGTTGGGGACTACTCCTACAATGAGCAGTTCTTC,TRBJ2-1,TRBD2,TRBV29-1,-,13
CASSPRTESSYEQYF,TGTGCCAGCAGCCCTCGGACCGAAAGCTCCTACGAGCAGTACTTC,TRBJ2-7,-,TRBV5-4,-,15
CASSLAWGTGELFF,TGTGCCAGCAGTTTAGCGTGGGGGACCGGGGAGCTGTTTTTT,TRBJ2-2,-,TRBV27,-,14
CASSAGGAQAFF,TGTGCCAGCAGTGCCGGGGGGGCGCAGGCTTTCTTT,TRBJ1-1,-,TRBV2,once,12
CASSYAGPHYEQYF,TGTGCCAGCAGTTATGCCGGGCCACACTACGAGCAGTACTTC,TRBJ2-7,-,TRBV27,-,14
CASSPRIRGEETQYF,TGTGCCAGCTCACCACGTATAAGAGGGGAGGAGACCCAGTACTTC,TRBJ2-5,-,TRBV18,-,15
CASSVGTTREQYF,TGTGCCAGCAGCGTAGGGACAACACGCGAGCAGTACTTC,TRBJ2-7,-,TRBV9,-,13
CASKPGTGPYEQYF,TGTGCCAGCAAACCCGGGACAGGGCCCTACGAGCAGTACTTC,TRBJ2-7,TRBD1,TRBV6-5,-,14
CASSLRTANTEAFF,TGTGCCAGCAGCTTACGGACAGCCAACACTGAAGCTTTCTTT,TRBJ1-1,-,TRBV7-8,-,14
CASSLQGAREQYF,TGTGCCAGCAGTCTCCAGGGGGCGAGGGAGCAGTACTTC,TRBJ2-7,TRBD1,TRBV27,once,13
CASSLPGVGYNEQFF,TGTGCCAGCAGCTTACCGGGAGTAGGCTACAATGAGCAGTTCTTC,TRBJ2-1,-,TRBV7-3,-,15
CASSLGGQGAGSPLHF,TGTGCCAGCAGCTTGGGTGGACAGGGGGCTGGTTCACCCCTCCACTTT,TRBJ1-6,TRBD1,TRBV5-5,once,16
CASSPVGQAYNEKLFF,TGTGCCAGCAGCCCGGTTGGACAGGCATATAATGAAAAACTGTTTTTT,TRBJ1-4,TRBD1,TRBV7-9,-,16
CASSLSGRAADTQYF,TGTGCCAGCAGTCTTAGCGGGAGGGCCGCGGATACGCAGTATTTT,TRBJ2-3,TRBD2,TRBV6-1,-,15
CASKAGQGSQPQHF,TGTGCCAGTAAGGCAGGACAGGGATCTCAGCCCCAGCATTTT,TRBJ1-5,TRBD1,TRBV19,-,14